A selection of T cell receptor beta chains follows, all from one sample in a study of molecular identifiers for immune sequencing clone quantification. One entry per CDR3 protein results from TCRdb running MiXCR on the PCR reads. The data show around 460,000 distinct CDR3 sequences, about 21% seen once. Sequencing was done on a sample of naive CD8+ T cells from blood, with Jurkat cell RNA spiked in. Source of these receptors: a human donor in good health. Some libraries in this study had Jurkat cell RNA spiked in. Both conserved end residues are part of each CDR3. The D gene is left open where the match is weak. Clone size is given for some rows only: seen once, a few or many times, or a class if the clone is expanded.

J gene | clone size | V gene | D gene | CDR3 DNA | CDR3 protein
TRBJ2-3 | NA | TRBV27 | NA | TGCGCCAGCAGTCATATACCTAGCGCAGATACGCAGTATTTT | CASSHIPSADTQYF
TRBJ2-4 | many | TRBV4-1 | NA | TGCGCCAGCAGCCAAGATCGCAGGGACAAGTACTTC | CASSQDRRDKYF
TRBJ2-7 | few | TRBV20-1 | NA | TGCAGCGGGAGACTAGCAGGGGTATACGAGCAGTACTTC | CSGRLAGVYEQYF
TRBJ2-1 | NA | TRBV5-6 | NA | TGTGCCAGCAGCTCTCCACGGGGCGGCCACAATGAGCAGTTCTTC | CASSSPRGGHNEQFF
TRBJ2-2 | few | TRBV5-3 | NA | TGTGCCAGCAGCCTCGGGGCCGGCGGTGATAAAGCCGCCGGGGAGCTGTTTTTT | CASSLGAGGDKAAGELFF
TRBJ2-6 | many | TRBV19 | NA | TGTGCCAGTAGTATGGACGGCTCTGGGGCCAACGTCCTGACTTTC | CASSMDGSGANVLTF
TRBJ1-5 | many | TRBV21-1 | NA | TGTGCCAGCAGCAAGTGGGATCAGCCCCAGCATTTT | CASSKWDQPQHF
TRBJ1-1 | many | TRBV29-1 | NA | TGCAGCGCCAGCCCTGAAGCTTTCTTT | CSASPEAFF
TRBJ2-7 | NA | TRBV7-2 | NA | TGTGCCAGCAGCTTAGAAGGGTCCGGGGGCTACGAGCAGTACTTC | CASSLEGSGGYEQYF
TRBJ2-7 | many | TRBV27 | NA | TGTGCCAGCAGTTTAGGTCCGGACTTCGCCTACGAGCAGTACTTC | CASSLGPDFAYEQYF
TRBJ1-2 | few | TRBV20-1 | TRBD1 | TGCAGTGCTAGAGATAGGGACAGGAACCTCTATGGCTACACCTTC | CSARDRDRNLYGYTF
TRBJ1-4 | many | TRBV27 | TRBD1 | TGTGCCAGCAGGGGGACAGGAATTAATGAAAAACTGTTTTTT | CASRGTGINEKLFF
TRBJ1-5 | many | TRBV2 | TRBD1 | TGTGCCAGCAGCGTCGAAGGACAGGGTATAAATCAGCCCCAGCATTTT | CASSVEGQGINQPQHF
TRBJ2-5 | many | TRBV2 | TRBD2 | TGTGCCAGCAGTGAGAGGGAGCGGGGTCAAGAGACCCAGTACTTC | CASSERERGQETQYF
TRBJ2-5 | many | TRBV7-9 | NA | TGTGCCAGCAGCACACCCCCCTCCCTACAGGGTGAGACCCAGTACTTC | CASSTPPSLQGETQYF
TRBJ1-1 | many | TRBV6-6 | NA | TGTGCCAGTGCGAACACTGAAGCTTTCTTT | CASANTEAFF
TRBJ1-1 | many | TRBV13 | NA | TGTGCCAGCAGCGCAACTTCCGGGAGAGAAGCTTTCTTT | CASSATSGREAFF
TRBJ1-1 | NA | TRBV2 | NA | TGTGCCAGCAGTGAAGCGCGGGCAGCGTCAGGGAACACTGAAGCTTTCTTT | CASSEARAASGNTEAFF
TRBJ2-5 | NA | TRBV3-1 | NA | TGTGCCAGCAGCCAAGAGGGGGGAGCCCAAGAGACCCAGTACTTC | CASSQEGGAQETQYF
TRBJ2-5 | NA | TRBV10-3 | NA | TGTGCCATCAGTGAACCAGGCTCCGGCGCTGGCAAAGAGACCCAGTACTTC | CAISEPGSGAGKETQYF
TRBJ2-3 | NA | TRBV4-1 | NA | TGCGCCAGCAGCCAAGAACGGGAGTTTGCTTTGGATACGCAGTATTTT | CASSQEREFALDTQYF
TRBJ1-3 | few | TRBV30 | NA | TGTGCCTGGAGTTTAGGGTCATTTTATGGAAACACCATATATTTT | CAWSLGSFYGNTIYF
TRBJ2-5 | NA | TRBV6-5 | TRBD2 | TGTGCCAGCAGTTACTCGAGACTAGCGGGAGAAGAGACCCAGTACTTC | CASSYSRLAGEETQYF
TRBJ1-1 | NA | TRBV20-1 | TRBD1 | TGCAGTGCTAGAGATGAACAGGGGGGGACTGAAGCTTTCTTT | CSARDEQGGTEAFF
TRBJ2-7 | many | TRBV4-3 | NA | TGCGCCAGCAGCCAAGGCCAGGACCGCTACGAGCAGTACTTC | CASSQGQDRYEQYF
TRBJ2-7 | few | TRBV24-1 | NA | TGTGCCACCAGTGACTGTGACGGAACCTACGAGCAGTACTTC | CATSDCDGTYEQYF
TRBJ2-7 | many | TRBV4-1 | NA | TGCGCCAGCAGCCAAGAAACAGGGAGCTCCTACGAGCAGTACTTC | CASSQETGSSYEQYF
TRBJ1-1 | NA | TRBV11-2 | NA | TGTGCCAGCAGCCTGTCTTTGGGGGTGGCTAACACTGAAGCTTTCTTT | CASSLSLGVANTEAFF
TRBJ2-3 | many | TRBV4-3 | NA | TGCGCCAGCAGCCAAGACGGCCGGGCAGATACGCAGTATTTT | CASSQDGRADTQYF
TRBJ1-1 | NA | TRBV15 | NA | TGTGCCACCAGCAGAGGTCCGGAGGGCACTGAAGCTTTCTTT | CATSRGPEGTEAFF
TRBJ2-7 | many | TRBV27 | NA | TGTGCCAGCCGGACCGATACCTACGAGCAGTACTTC | CASRTDTYEQYF
TRBJ1-1 | many | TRBV2 | NA | TGTGCCAGCAGTGAACGGGACATGACGAACACTGAAGCTTTCTTT | CASSERDMTNTEAFF
TRBJ2-5 | many | TRBV7-6 | TRBD2 | TGTGCCAGCAGCTCCCAAAAGTCGGGGGGTACCTTCGCGACCCAGTACTTC | CASSSQKSGGTFATQYF
TRBJ1-1 | NA | TRBV5-6 | NA | TGTGCCAGCAGCTCCTCGACTATCATGAACACTGAAGCTTTCTTT | CASSSSTIMNTEAFF
TRBJ2-5 | NA | TRBV28 | NA | TGTGCCAGCAGTCTCCCCAACAGGGTCGGTGAGACCCAGTACTTC | CASSLPNRVGETQYF
TRBJ2-1 | few | TRBV29-1 | TRBD2 | TGCAGCTTCAGAAAGGCGGGACTAGCGGGGTACAATGAGCAGTTCTTC | CSFRKAGLAGYNEQFF
TRBJ2-2 | NA | TRBV9 | NA | TGTGCCAGCAGCACCCCTCGGGGTAGCGGGAACACCGGGGAGCTGTTTTTT | CASSTPRGSGNTGELFF
TRBJ2-3 | NA | TRBV13 | TRBD2 | TGTGCCAGCGGCTGGGGAGCTAGCGGGGGCTTGACAGATACGCAGTATTTT | CASGWGASGGLTDTQYF
TRBJ1-1 | many | TRBV27 | NA | TGTGCCAGCGCCCGAACTTTGGGCACTGAAGCTTTCTTT | CASARTLGTEAFF
TRBJ2-7 | NA | TRBV23-1 | NA | TGCGCCAGCAGTCACTGTCACCACCGCCAGGACGAGCAGTACTTC | CASSHCHHRQDEQYF
TRBJ1-2 | NA | TRBV12-3/TRBV12-4 | NA | TGTGCCAGCAGTTTCGGGGGTTCTAACTATGGCTACACCTTC | CASSFGGSNYGYTF
TRBJ1-5 | many | TRBV27 | TRBD1 | TGTGCCAGCAGGTTGGGGACAGGGGGATTCAATCAGCCCCAGCATTTT | CASRLGTGGFNQPQHF
TRBJ2-7 | many | TRBV7-9 | NA | TGTGCCAGCAGCTCAGGGGTAGCGTTCTACGAGCAGTACTTC | CASSSGVAFYEQYF
TRBJ2-7 | few | TRBV7-9 | TRBD2 | TGTGCCAGCAGCCAGGGAGGGACGGTGTACTACGAGCAGTACTTC | CASSQGGTVYYEQYF
TRBJ2-3 | few | TRBV19 | NA | TGTGCCAGTAGTTCTTGGGGGAAGAGCACAGATACGCAGTATTTT | CASSSWGKSTDTQYF
TRBJ2-7 | many | TRBV2 | TRBD2 | TGTGCCAGCAGTGACATAGCGGGGGGTTACGAGCAGTACTTC | CASSDIAGGYEQYF
TRBJ2-3 | many | TRBV27 | NA | TGTGCCAGCAGTTTTGAGACAGATACGCAGTATTTT | CASSFETDTQYF
TRBJ2-3 | many | TRBV2 | TRBD1 | TGTGCCAGAACGAACGGGGGGACAGGGCCTACAGATACGCAGTATTTT | CARTNGGTGPTDTQYF
TRBJ1-1 | few | TRBV6-2/TRBV6-3 | TRBD1 | TGTGCCAGCAGTTACTCGATCGTCCCGGGACAGGGTGGGAGGTCTGAAGCTTTCTTT | CASSYSIVPGQGGRSEAFF
TRBJ1-1 | once | TRBV19 | NA | TGTGCCAGTAGTATCGTGAGACGGATGAACGCTGAAGCTTTCTTT | CASSIVRRMNAEAFF
TRBJ2-3 | few | TRBV11-2 | NA | TGTGCCAGCAGCTTAGGCAGGGACTCAGATACGCAGTATTTT | CASSLGRDSDTQYF
TRBJ2-5 | NA | TRBV11-3 | NA | TGTGCCAGCAGCTTGAAGTACGGCGAGACCCAGTACTTC | CASSLKYGETQYF
TRBJ2-7 | many | TRBV7-9 | NA | TGTGCCAGCAGCCCGCCCGTGGTTAGAGTCGAGCAGTACTTC | CASSPPVVRVEQYF
TRBJ2-7 | many | TRBV20-1 | NA | TGCAGTGCCCGGGAGCTTCTCGAGCAGTACTTC | CSARELLEQYF
TRBJ2-7 | many | TRBV7-9 | NA | TGTGCCAGCGTAGGGGTTAGTTCCTACGAGCAGTACTTC | CASVGVSSYEQYF
TRBJ2-4 | few | TRBV20-1 | NA | TGCAGTGCTAGTGAAGACAGGGCCAAAAACATTCAGTACTTC | CSASEDRAKNIQYF
TRBJ2-2 | many | TRBV19 | TRBD2 | TGTGCCAGTACGGGGGGGGGTCCCGGGGAGCTGTTTTTT | CASTGGGPGELFF
TRBJ2-2 | few | TRBV15 | TRBD2 | TGTGCCACCAGCAGAACGGGGGGTGCGGGGGAGCTGTTTTTT | CATSRTGGAGELFF